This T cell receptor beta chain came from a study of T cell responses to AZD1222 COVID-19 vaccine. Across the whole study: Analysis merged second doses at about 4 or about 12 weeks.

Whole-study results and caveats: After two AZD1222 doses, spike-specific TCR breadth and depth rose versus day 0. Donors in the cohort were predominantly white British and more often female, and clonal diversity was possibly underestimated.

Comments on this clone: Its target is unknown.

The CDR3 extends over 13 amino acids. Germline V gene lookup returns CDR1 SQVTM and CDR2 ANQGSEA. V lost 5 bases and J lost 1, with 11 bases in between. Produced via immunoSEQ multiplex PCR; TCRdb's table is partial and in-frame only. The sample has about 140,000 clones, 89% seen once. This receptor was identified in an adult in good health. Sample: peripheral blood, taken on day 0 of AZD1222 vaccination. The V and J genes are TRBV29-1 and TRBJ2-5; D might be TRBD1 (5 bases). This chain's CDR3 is CSVSTRAQETQYF. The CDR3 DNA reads TGCAGCGTTTCCACCAGGGCCCAAGAGACCCAGTACTTC.